This is a list of T cell receptor beta chains from one sample in a study of blood T cells in healthy people across ages. MiXCR, run by TCRdb on the 5' RACE reads, gives a single entry per CDR3 protein. The table has over 1.5 million distinct CDR3 sequences, less than 50% seen once. The specimen sequenced was blood. The receptors derive from a middle-aged woman in good health. CDR3s include the opening cysteine and the closing phenylalanine or tryptophan. Each record gives: V gene, CDR3 protein.

V gene: TRBV9; CDR3 protein: CASSVEGGGVYNEQFF
V gene: TRBV7-2; CDR3 protein: CASSVSRGGEGYTF
V gene: TRBV4-3; CDR3 protein: CASSQDWGWRNIQYF
V gene: TRBV7-2; CDR3 protein: CASSLFSGDTQYF
V gene: TRBV12-3/TRBV12-4; CDR3 protein: CASSLNTLSGYTF
V gene: TRBV7-9; CDR3 protein: CASSSRDRVQETQYF
V gene: TRBV10-1; CDR3 protein: CASSEALAASTDTQYF
V gene: TRBV20-1; CDR3 protein: CSARAFGTGEKYGYTF
V gene: TRBV7-9; CDR3 protein: CASSLSGRDPYGYTF
V gene: TRBV24-1; CDR3 protein: CATSDLGRGGINEQFF
V gene: TRBV7-2; CDR3 protein: CASSKSSGRGSYNEQFF
V gene: TRBV5-4; CDR3 protein: CASSSYRDRYNEQYF
V gene: TRBV20-1; CDR3 protein: CSARITGTGGLYEQYF
V gene: TRBV20-1; CDR3 protein: CSARDGWLAAQETQYF
V gene: TRBV28; CDR3 protein: CASSSSGGGANVLTF
V gene: TRBV4-3; CDR3 protein: CASSQDAGNAYNSPLHF
V gene: TRBV5-6; CDR3 protein: CASSPPYRAASSYNEQFF
V gene: TRBV5-1; CDR3 protein: CASSLVNRGMETQYF
V gene: TRBV6-2/TRBV6-3; CDR3 protein: CAISGTLTPNRYNEQFF
V gene: TRBV6-5; CDR3 protein: CASSYGRLAGWNNEQFF
V gene: TRBV7-9; CDR3 protein: CASSPTGDETQYF
V gene: TRBV25-1; CDR3 protein: CASSEYSLPVNEQFF
V gene: TRBV20-1; CDR3 protein: CSADYRGEQYF
V gene: TRBV20-1; CDR3 protein: CSASAGQVVDEQFF
V gene: TRBV6-5; CDR3 protein: CASTLGAGSPLHF
V gene: TRBV29-1; CDR3 protein: CSARQGRFLNTEAFF
V gene: TRBV24-1; CDR3 protein: CATSDLPRTGFGNEQFF
V gene: TRBV7-2; CDR3 protein: CASRAAGLGGTEAFF
V gene: TRBV20-1; CDR3 protein: CSAGGRLAKNIQYF
V gene: TRBV27; CDR3 protein: CASSLSVFQETQYF
V gene: TRBV6-5; CDR3 protein: CASGPAGQQFEQFF
V gene: TRBV4-2; CDR3 protein: CASSQFYELFF
V gene: TRBV7-2; CDR3 protein: CASSLAPGTGSYEQYF
V gene: TRBV9; CDR3 protein: CASSDSGEGRKNIQYF
V gene: TRBV29-1; CDR3 protein: CSVEDPLGTDTQYF
V gene: TRBV9; CDR3 protein: CASSEQVQNTEAFF
V gene: TRBV7-8; CDR3 protein: CASSLPGLGGYHTEAFF
V gene: TRBV6-5; CDR3 protein: CASSYDRGNYGYTF
V gene: TRBV4-2; CDR3 protein: CASSQDPGGSIGELFF
V gene: TRBV5-6; CDR3 protein: CASSLAPGVEEQFF
V gene: TRBV4-1; CDR3 protein: CASSPIPGGAHEQFF